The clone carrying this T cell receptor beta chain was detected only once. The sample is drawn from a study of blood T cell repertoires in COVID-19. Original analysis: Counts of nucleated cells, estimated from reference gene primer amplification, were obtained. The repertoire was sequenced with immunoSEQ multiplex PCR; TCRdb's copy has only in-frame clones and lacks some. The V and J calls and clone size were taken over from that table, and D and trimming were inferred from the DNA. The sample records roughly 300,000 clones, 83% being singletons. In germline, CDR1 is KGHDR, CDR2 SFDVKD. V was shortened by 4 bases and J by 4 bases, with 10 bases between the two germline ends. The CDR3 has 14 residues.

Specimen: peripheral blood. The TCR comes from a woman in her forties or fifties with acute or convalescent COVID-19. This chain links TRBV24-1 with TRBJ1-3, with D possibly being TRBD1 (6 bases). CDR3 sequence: CATSDSGQGNTIYF. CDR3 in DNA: TGTGCCACCAGTGACTCTGGACAGGGAAACACCATATATTTT.